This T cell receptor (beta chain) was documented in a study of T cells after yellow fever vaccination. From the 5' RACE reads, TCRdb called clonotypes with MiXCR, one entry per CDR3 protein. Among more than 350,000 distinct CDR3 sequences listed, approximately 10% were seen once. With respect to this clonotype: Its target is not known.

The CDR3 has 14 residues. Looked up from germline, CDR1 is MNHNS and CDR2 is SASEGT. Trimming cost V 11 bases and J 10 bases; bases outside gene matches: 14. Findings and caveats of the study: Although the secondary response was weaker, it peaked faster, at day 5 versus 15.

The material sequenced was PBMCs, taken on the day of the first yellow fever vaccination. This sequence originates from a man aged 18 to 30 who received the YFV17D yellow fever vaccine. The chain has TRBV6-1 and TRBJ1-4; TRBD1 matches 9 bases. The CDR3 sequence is CASLEGQGFGKLFF. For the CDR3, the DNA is TGTGCCTCCCTTGAAGGACAGGGGTTTGGAAAACTGTTTTTT.